Listed below are T cell receptor beta chains from one sample, sequenced in a study of blood T cell repertoires in COVID-19. Profiled with immunoSEQ multiplex PCR; TCRdb holds only in-frame clones, not every one. The sample shows approximately 220,000 clones, just under 90% of them seen only once. The source material was peripheral blood. The receptors here all came from a man in his 60s who had recovered from COVID-19. Each CDR3 is given with its conserved first and last residue. The order of the fields is CDR3 length, J gene, D gene, V gene, clone size, CDR3 DNA, CDR3 protein. D genes are given only for firm matches. Clone size is shown for a subset of rows, as once, few, many or a class of expanded clone.

15	TRBJ1-2	-	TRBV7-2	-	TGTGCCAGCAGCTTAGCCCCGGGTATCAACTATGGCTACACCTTC	CASSLAPGINYGYTF
11	TRBJ1-3	-	TRBV6-5	-	TGTGCCAGCAGTTCGGTCAACACCATATATTTT	CASSSVNTIYF
10	TRBJ1-4	-	TRBV27	once	TGTGCCAGCAGTTTATTCGGACTGTTTTTT	CASSLFGLFF
12	TRBJ1-3	TRBD1	TRBV6-5	-	TGTGCCAGCAGCCCAGGGGGCGGCACCATATATTTT	CASSPGGGTIYF
13	TRBJ2-7	-	TRBV6-1	-	TGTGCCAGCAGTGAGGAGGACTCCTACGAGCAGTACTTC	CASSEEDSYEQYF
16	TRBJ2-1	-	TRBV27	-	TGTGCCAGCAGTTCGGGGGACCATAGCTCCTACAATGAGCAGTTCTTC	CASSSGDHSSYNEQFF
15	TRBJ1-5	TRBD1	TRBV11-2	-	TGTGCCAGCAGCTTAGGTGACAGGGGGGATCAGCCCCAGCATTTT	CASSLGDRGDQPQHF
15	TRBJ2-7	TRBD2	TRBV18	-	TGTGCCAGCTCACCGTGGGCTAGCGGGGGTTACGAGCAGTACTTC	CASSPWASGGYEQYF
16	TRBJ2-2	TRBD2	TRBV9	once	TGTGCCAGCAGCGTAGAACTAGCGGGAAACACCGGGGAGCTGTTTTTT	CASSVELAGNTGELFF
13	TRBJ2-2	-	TRBV5-1	-	TGCGCCAGCAGCCAGGACTACACCGGGGAGCTGTTTTTT	CASSQDYTGELFF
16	TRBJ1-5	TRBD1	TRBV19	-	TGTGCCAGTTTTCAAACCGGGACAGCTGCTAATCAGCCCCAGCATTTT	CASFQTGTAANQPQHF
16	TRBJ2-2	TRBD1	TRBV28	-	TGTGCCAGCAGTCTCGGACAGGGGGCGCGCACCGGGGAGCTGTTTTTT	CASSLGQGARTGELFF
15	TRBJ2-3	TRBD2	TRBV6-5	once	TGTGCCAGCAGGAGAGGACTAGCGGGGGGGGATACGCAGTATTTT	CASRRGLAGGDTQYF
13	TRBJ2-5	TRBD1	TRBV18	-	TGTGCCAGCTCACCACGCAGGGGGGAGACCCAGTACTTC	CASSPRRGETQYF
14	TRBJ1-1	TRBD1	TRBV19	-	TGTGCCAGTAGTACCGGGACAGGGGCTACTGAAGCTTTCTTT	CASSTGTGATEAFF
12	TRBJ1-2	-	TRBV12-3/TRBV12-4	-	TGTGCCAGTTCACCTTCGAGCTATGGCTACACCTTC	CASSPSSYGYTF
18	TRBJ1-5	TRBD1	TRBV7-2	-	TGTGCCAGCAGCTCGACGGACAGGGCATCGGATCGCAATCAGCCCCAGCATTTT	CASSSTDRASDRNQPQHF
12	TRBJ2-1	-	TRBV10-2	-	TGCGCCAGCAGTGCCTCTAACAATGAGCAGTTCTTC	CASSASNNEQFF
13	TRBJ1-2	-	TRBV3-1/TRBV3-2	-	TGTGCCAGCAGCCAAGAGTCGCGGGGAGGCTACACCTTC	CASSQESRGGYTF
14	TRBJ2-7	-	TRBV10-3	-	TGTGCCATCAGTGTTGGCGGTAGCTCCTACGAGCAGTACTTC	CAISVGGSSYEQYF
19	TRBJ2-1	TRBD2	TRBV7-3	-	TGTGCCAGCAGCTTAGGACGACTAGCGGGGGGGCCCTCCTACAATGAGCAGTTCTTC	CASSLGRLAGGPSYNEQFF
17	TRBJ2-1	TRBD1	TRBV27	-	TGTGCCAGCAGTTCCCCCGGGACAGGGGGCTCCTACAATGAGCAGTTCTTC	CASSSPGTGGSYNEQFF
14	TRBJ2-7	-	TRBV7-9	-	TGTGCCAGCAGGACTAGTAACTCCTTATACGAGCAGTACTTC	CASRTSNSLYEQYF
13	TRBJ1-1	-	TRBV10-3	-	TGTGCCATCAGTGGGGGGGGAGGTACTGAAGCTTTCTTT	CAISGGGGTEAFF
16	TRBJ2-2	TRBD1	TRBV11-1	-	TGTGCCAGCAGCTTGCCGGGACAGTTAAGCACCGGGGAGCTGTTTTTT	CASSLPGQLSTGELFF
13	TRBJ2-1	-	TRBV5-1	-	TGCGCCAGCGGGCTATCTTCATACAATGAGCAGTTCTTC	CASGLSSYNEQFF
19	TRBJ2-7	-	TRBV21-1	-	TGTGCCAGCAGCCCTTGCGCACTAGCGGGGATTCCCATTACCTACGAGCAGTACTTC	CASSPCALAGIPITYEQYF
13	TRBJ2-3	-	TRBV9	-	TGTGCCAGCAGCGTATATCGCACAGATACGCAGTATTTT	CASSVYRTDTQYF
14	TRBJ1-6	-	TRBV7-3	-	TGTGCCAGCAGCCCCGGACAGTATAATTCACCCCTCCACTTT	CASSPGQYNSPLHF
13	TRBJ2-5	-	TRBV3-1/TRBV3-2	once	TGTGCCAGCAGCCGCGCGGGGAGCGAGACCCAGTACTTC	CASSRAGSETQYF
13	TRBJ2-7	TRBD2	TRBV10-1	-	TGCGCCAACGAACTAGCGGGAGACTACGAGCAGTACTTC	CANELAGDYEQYF
13	TRBJ1-3	-	TRBV7-6	-	TGTGCCAGCAGCTTAGCCCGTGGAAACACCATATATTTT	CASSLARGNTIYF
15	TRBJ2-7	-	TRBV4-1	-	TGCGCCAGCACCCAAGAAGGCGGGATATCCTACGAGCAGTACTTC	CASTQEGGISYEQYF
16	TRBJ2-2	TRBD1	TRBV7-3	-	TGTGCCAGCAGCCCCGGGGGACAGGGGAACACCGGGGAGCTGTTTTTT	CASSPGGQGNTGELFF
13	TRBJ2-1	-	TRBV7-2	-	TGTGCCAGCAGCTCCAGAGGGGGCAATGAGCAGTTCTTC	CASSSRGGNEQFF
13	TRBJ2-1	-	TRBV6-4	-	TGTGCCAGCAGCGCCGATACGGGGGGCCAGCAGTTCTTC	CASSADTGGQQFF
17	TRBJ2-6	TRBD1	TRBV10-3	-	TGTGCCATTGAAAATGACAGGGGCACCTCTGGGGCCAACGTCCTGACTTTC	CAIENDRGTSGANVLTF